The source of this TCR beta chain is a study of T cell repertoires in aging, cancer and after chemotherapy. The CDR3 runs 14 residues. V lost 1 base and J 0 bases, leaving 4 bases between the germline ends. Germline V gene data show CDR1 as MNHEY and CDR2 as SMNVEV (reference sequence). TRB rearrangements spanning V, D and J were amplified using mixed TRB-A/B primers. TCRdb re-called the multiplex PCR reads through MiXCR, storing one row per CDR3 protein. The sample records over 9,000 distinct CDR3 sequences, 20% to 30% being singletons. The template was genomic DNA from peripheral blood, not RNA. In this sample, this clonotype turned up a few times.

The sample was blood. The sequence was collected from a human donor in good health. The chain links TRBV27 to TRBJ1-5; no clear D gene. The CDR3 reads CASSLLGSNQPQHF. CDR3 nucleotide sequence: TGTGCCAGCAGTTTATTGGGTAGCAATCAGCCCCAGCATTTT.